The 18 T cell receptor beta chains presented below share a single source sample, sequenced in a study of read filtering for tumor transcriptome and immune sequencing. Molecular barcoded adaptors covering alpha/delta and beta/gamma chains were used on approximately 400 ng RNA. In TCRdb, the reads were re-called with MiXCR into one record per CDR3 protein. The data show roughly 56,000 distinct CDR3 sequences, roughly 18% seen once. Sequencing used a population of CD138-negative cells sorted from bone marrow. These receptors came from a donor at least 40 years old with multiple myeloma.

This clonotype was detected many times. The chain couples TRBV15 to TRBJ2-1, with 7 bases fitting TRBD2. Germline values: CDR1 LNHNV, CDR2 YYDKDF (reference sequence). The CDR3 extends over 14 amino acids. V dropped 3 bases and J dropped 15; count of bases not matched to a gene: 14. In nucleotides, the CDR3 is TGTGCCACCAGCAGGGCGGGAGTCAACTTTGGTCCGTTCTTC. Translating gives CATSRAGVNFGPFF.

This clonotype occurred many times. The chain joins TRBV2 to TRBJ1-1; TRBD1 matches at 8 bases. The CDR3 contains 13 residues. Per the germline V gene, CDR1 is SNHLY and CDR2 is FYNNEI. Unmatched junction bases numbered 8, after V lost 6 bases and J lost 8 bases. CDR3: CASSDDRGMEAFF. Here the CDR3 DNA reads TGTGCCAGCAGCGATGACAGGGGTATGGAAGCTTTCTTT.

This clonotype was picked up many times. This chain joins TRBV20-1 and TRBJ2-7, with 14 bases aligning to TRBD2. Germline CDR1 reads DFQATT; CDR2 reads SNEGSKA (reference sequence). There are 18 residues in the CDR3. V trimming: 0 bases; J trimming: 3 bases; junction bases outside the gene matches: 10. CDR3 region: CSARDRRTSGGRSYEQYF. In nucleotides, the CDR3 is TGCAGTGCTAGAGATCGAAGGACTAGCGGGGGGCGAAGCTACGAGCAGTACTTC.

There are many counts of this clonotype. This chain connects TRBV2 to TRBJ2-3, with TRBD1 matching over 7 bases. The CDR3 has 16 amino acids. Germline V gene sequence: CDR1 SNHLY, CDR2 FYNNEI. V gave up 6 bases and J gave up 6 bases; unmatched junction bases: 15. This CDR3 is CASRTATGSPSDTQYF. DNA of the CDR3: TGTGCCAGCAGGACCGCGACAGGGTCCCCCTCGGATACGCAGTATTTT.

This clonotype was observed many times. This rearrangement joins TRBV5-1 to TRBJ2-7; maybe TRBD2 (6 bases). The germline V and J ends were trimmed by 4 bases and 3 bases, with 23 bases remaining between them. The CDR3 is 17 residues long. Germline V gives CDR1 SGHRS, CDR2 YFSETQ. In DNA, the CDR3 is TGCGCCAGCAGCCCAGGAGGGTCGGTCGCAGGGAACTACGAGCAGTACTTC. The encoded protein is CASSPGGSVAGNYEQYF.

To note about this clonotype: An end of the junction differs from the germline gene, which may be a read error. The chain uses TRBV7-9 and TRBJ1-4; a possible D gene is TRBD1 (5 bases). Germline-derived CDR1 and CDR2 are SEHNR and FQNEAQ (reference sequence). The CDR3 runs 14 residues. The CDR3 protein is CASSRGSGTEKLSF. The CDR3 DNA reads TGTGCCAGCAGCCGGGGGAGTGGAACTGAAAAACTGTCTTTT.

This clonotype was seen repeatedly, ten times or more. CDR3 amino acids: CASSPRQYSGANVLTF. Here the CDR3 DNA reads TGTGCCAGCAGCCCCAGACAGTATTCTGGGGCCAACGTCCTGACTTTC. The V call is TRBV7-9, the J call TRBJ2-6; D perhaps matches TRBD1 (5 bases). This CDR3 spans 16 amino acids. V gave up 5 bases and J gave up 1 base, with 12 bases separating them. Germline values: CDR1 SEHNR, CDR2 FQNEAQ (reference sequence). The full variable domain, rest sourced from reference TRBV7-9 and TRBJ2-6, is DTGVSQNPRHKITKRGQNVTFRCDPISEHNRLYWYRQTLGQGPEFLTYFQNEAQLEKSRLLSDRFSAERPKGSFSTLEIQRTEQGDSAMYLCASSPRQYSGANVLTFGAGSRLTVL.

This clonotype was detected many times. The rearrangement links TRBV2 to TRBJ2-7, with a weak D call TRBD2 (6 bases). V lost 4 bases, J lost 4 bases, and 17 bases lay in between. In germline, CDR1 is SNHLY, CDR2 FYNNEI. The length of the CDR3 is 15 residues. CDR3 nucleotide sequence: TGTGCCAGCAGTGTGGCCGATGGGAGGAATTACGAGCAGTACTTC. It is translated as CASSVADGRNYEQYF.

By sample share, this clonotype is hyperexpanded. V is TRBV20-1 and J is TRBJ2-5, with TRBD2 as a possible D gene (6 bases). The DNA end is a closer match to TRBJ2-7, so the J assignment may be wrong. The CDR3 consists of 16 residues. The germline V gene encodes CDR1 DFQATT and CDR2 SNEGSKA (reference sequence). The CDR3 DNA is TGCAGTGCTAGAGATAAGTCAGCGGGCCTCTCCTACGAGCAGTACTTC. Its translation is CSARDKSAGLSYEQYF.

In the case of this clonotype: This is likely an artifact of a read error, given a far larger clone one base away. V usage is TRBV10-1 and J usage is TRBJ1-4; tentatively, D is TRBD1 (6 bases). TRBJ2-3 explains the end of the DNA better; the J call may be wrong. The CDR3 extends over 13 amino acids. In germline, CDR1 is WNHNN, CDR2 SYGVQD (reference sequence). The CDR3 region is CARPPGHDLAQYF. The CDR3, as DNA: TGCGCCAGGCCTCCGGGACACGATTTAGCCCAGTATTTT.

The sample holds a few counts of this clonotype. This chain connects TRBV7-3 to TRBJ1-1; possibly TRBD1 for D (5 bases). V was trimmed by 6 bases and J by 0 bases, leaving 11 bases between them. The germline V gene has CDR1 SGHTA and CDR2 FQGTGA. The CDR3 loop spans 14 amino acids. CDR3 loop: CASRDSGLNTEAFF. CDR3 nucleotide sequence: TGTGCCAGCAGAGATTCGGGGCTGAACACTGAAGCTTTCTTT.

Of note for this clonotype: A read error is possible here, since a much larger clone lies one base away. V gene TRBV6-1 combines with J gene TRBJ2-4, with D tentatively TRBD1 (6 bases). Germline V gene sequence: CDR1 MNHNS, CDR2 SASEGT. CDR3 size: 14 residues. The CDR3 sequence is CAGRGGVNKNVQYF. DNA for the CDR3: TGTGCCGGCAGGGGCGGTGTTAACAAAAACGTTCAGTACTTC.

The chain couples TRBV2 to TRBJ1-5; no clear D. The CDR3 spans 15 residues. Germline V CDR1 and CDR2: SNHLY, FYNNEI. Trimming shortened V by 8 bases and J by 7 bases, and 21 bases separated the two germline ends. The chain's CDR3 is CASLPAVDPRQPQHF. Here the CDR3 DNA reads TGTGCCAGCCTCCCCGCAGTGGACCCCAGGCAGCCCCAGCATTTT.

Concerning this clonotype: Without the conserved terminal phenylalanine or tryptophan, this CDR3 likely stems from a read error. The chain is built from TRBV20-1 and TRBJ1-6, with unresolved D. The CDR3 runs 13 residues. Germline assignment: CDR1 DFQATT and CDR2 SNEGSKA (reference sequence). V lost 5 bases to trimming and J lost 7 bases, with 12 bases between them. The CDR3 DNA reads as TGCAGTGCTTGGGAGGGTGTGAATTCACCCCTCCACTCT. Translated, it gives CSAWEGVNSPLHS.

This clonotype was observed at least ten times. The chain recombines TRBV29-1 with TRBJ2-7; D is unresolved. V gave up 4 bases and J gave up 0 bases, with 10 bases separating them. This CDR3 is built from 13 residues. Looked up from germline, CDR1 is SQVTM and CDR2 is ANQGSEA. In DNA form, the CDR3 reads TGCAGCGTTGGTGCCGGCACCTCCTACGAGCAGTACTTC. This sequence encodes CSVGAGTSYEQYF.

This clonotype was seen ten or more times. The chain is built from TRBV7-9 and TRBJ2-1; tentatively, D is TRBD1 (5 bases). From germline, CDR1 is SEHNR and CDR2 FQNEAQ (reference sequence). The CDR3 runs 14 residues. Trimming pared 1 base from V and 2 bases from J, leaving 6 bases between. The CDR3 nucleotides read TGTGCCAGCAGCTTAGGCAGGGCCTACAATGAGCAGTTCTTC. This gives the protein CASSLGRAYNEQFF.

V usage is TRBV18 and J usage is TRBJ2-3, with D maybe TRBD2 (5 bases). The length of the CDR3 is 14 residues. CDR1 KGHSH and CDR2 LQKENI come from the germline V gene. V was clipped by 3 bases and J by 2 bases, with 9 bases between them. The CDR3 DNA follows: TGTGCCAGCTCACCTAGCGCGGCCACAGATACGCAGTATTTT. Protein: CASSPSAATDTQYF. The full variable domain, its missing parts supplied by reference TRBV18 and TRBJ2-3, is NAGVMQNPRHLVRRRGQEARLRCSPMKGHSHVYWYRQLPEEGLKFMVYLQKENIIDESGMPKERFSAEFPKEGPSILRIQQVVRGDSAAYFCASSPSAATDTQYFGPGTRLTVL.

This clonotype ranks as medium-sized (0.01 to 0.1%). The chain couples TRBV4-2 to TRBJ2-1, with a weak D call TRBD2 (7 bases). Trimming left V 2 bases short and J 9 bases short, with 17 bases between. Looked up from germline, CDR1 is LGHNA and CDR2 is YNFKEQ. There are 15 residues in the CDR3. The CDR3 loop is CASSQQTPGGREQFF. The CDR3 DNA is TGTGCCAGCAGCCAACAAACACCCGGGGGGCGTGAGCAGTTCTTC.